The sequence of this T cell receptor (beta chain) was determined in a study of metastatic and nonmetastatic thyroid tumors. Study-wide context: Repertoires from blood and tumor or nodule tissue of malignant and benign thyroid patients were compared. Study observations and caveats: Significantly higher TCR beta diversity was reportedly seen in malignant thyroid tumors than benign nodules, in blood and tumor.

Per the original data handling: Built for papillary thyroid cancer, a distant-metastasis classifier drew on CDR3 differences across clinicopathological groups. TCRdb reanalyzed the PCR reads via MiXCR. The authors' filters were not applied to this entry. The table lists 30,000 to 45,000 clones, under 30% of them singletons, with approximately 11% in the top ten. This clone was observed a handful of times. What it binds is unknown. Each patient came to thyroid surgery without any prior treatment (of any kind). Germline CDR1 MNHNS, CDR2 SASEGT. CDR3 length: 16 residues. With V trimmed by 10 bases and J by 4 bases, 14 bases remained unmatched.

Source material: blood. The receptor's source is a male donor with papillary thyroid cancer or a benign thyroid nodule (not recorded which). Some clones in this sample may be carry-over from other donors' samples. The chain uses TRBV6-1 and TRBJ2-1; 9 positions match TRBD2. The CDR3 DNA follows: TGTGCCAACAGACCTAGGACTAGCGACAGTTACAATGAGCAGTTCTTC. This sequence encodes CANRPRTSDSYNEQFF.